This T cell receptor beta chain was sequenced for a study of immune evolution from preneoplasia to lung adenocarcinoma (dated by TCRdb to about 2021). Describing the broader study: The study combined immune gene expression, TCR sequencing and multiplex immunofluorescence to profile immune contexture across lung adenocarcinoma precursors and invasive adenocarcinoma. Resected precursor lesions (AAH, AIS, MIA) and invasive adenocarcinomas were compared with paired morphologically normal lung tissue. The sample size depended on which specimens were available, not on a prior power calculation. A total of under 60 patients with pulmonary nodules who underwent surgical resection were included in the overall cohort. Whole exome sequencing and methylation data from the same cohort of nodules were integrated with the immune data. The study reported that some 100 samples were used for TCR sequencing. TCR sequencing data came from over 40 patients. Class I HLA alleles were inferred from exome data with POLYSOLVER, and allele-specific HLA loss was detected with LOHHLA.

From a lookup of the germline V gene, CDR1 and CDR2 are SGHAT and FQNNGV. Trimming leaves V shorter by 5 bases and J shorter by 0 bases, with the junction holding 7 bases beyond the gene matches. Reading from cysteine to phenylalanine, the CDR3 counts 16 amino acids. Only the CDR3 region is kept as DNA, spanning 48 bases read in frame from base 1. Comment on this clone: No antigen is known for it. The record has no base qualities; no much larger clone is one base away.

General study outcomes and caveats: Clonality was highest in normal lung, while later-stage lesions appeared to show lower clonality but higher T cell density and diversity. The findings rested on association rather than direct causation, and larger cohorts with long-term follow-up and longitudinal biopsies were considered necessary. The highest top T cell clone frequencies were observed in normal lung, and a progressive decrease in top T cell clone frequencies appeared to occur from AAH through AIS, MIA and invasive adenocarcinoma. All patients were from Japan and China, so applicability to Western populations was uncertain.

Patients underwent resection in Japan or China between about 2013 and 2018. Histologic diagnosis of each case was confirmed independently by two lung cancer pathologists on H&E slides. DNA was isolated from FFPE tissue using the AllPrep DNA/RNA FFPE Kit. Using the immunoSEQ hsTCRbeta Kit, TCR beta CDR3 regions were sequenced from DNA. The original pipeline was this. TCR sequencing data were analysed with the ImmunoSEQ Analyzer. T cell clonality was defined as 1 minus Pielou's evenness, as computed on productive rearrangements. To measure T cell diversity, the inverse Simpson index was applied to productive templates. T cell density was defined as TCR beta template counts normalized to usable DNA, with usable DNA estimated by amplifying and sequencing housekeeping genes. Two-sided Kruskal-Wallis tests were used to compare TCR metrics across histologic stages. TCRdb stores this immuneACCESS table with in-frame sequences only. Part of the clones is absent; in the studies checked, under half of the shortfall reflects unresolved V genes, and no reason is known for the rest. That table gives V, J and clone size, and the DNA gave D and trimming. The sample table holds 4,500 to 5,500 clones, of which just under 85% were seen once. The top ten constitute less than 25% of the sample.

Material: FFPE adjacent normal lung tissue. The V and J genes are TRBV11-2 and TRBJ2-7, with 10 middle bases fitting TRBD2. The origin of this receptor is a donor of 70 years or more with lung adenocarcinoma. The CDR3 region reads CASSPWGLALSYEQYF. The DNA sequence follows: TGTGCCAGCAGCCCGTGGGGACTAGCGCTCTCCTACGAGCAGTACTTC.